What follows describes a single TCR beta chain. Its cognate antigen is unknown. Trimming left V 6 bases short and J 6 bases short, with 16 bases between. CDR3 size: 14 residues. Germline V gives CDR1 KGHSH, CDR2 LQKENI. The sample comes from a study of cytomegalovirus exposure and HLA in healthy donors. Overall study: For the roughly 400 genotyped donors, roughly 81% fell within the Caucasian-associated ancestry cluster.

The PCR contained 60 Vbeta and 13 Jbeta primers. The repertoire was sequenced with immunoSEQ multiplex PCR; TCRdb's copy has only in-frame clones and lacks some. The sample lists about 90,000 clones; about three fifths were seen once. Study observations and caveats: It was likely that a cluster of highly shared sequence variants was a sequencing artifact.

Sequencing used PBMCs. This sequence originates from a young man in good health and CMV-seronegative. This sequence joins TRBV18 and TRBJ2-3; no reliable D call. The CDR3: CASSPGSPGDTQYF. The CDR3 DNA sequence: TGTGCCAGCTCTCCCGGGTCCCCCGGGGATACGCAGTATTTT. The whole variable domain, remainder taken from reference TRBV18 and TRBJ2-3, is NAGVMQNPRHLVRRRGQEARLRCSPMKGHSHVYWYRQLPEEGLKFMVYLQKENIIDESGMPKERFSAEFPKEGPSILRIQQVVRGDSAAYFCASSPGSPGDTQYFGPGTRLTVL.